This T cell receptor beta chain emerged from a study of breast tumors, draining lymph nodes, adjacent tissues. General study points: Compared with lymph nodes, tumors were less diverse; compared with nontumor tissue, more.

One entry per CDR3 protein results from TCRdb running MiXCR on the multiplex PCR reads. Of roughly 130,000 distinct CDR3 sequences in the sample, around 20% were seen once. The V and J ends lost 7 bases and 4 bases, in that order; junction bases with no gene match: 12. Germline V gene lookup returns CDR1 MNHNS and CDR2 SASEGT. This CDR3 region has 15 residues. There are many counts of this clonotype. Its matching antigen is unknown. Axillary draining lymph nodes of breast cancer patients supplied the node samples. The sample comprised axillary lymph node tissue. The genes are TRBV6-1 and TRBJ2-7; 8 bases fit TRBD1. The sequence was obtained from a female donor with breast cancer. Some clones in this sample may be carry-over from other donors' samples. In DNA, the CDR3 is TGTGCCAGCACAGAACGGACAGGGCAGAGTTACGAGCAGTACTTC. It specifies CASTERTGQSYEQYF.